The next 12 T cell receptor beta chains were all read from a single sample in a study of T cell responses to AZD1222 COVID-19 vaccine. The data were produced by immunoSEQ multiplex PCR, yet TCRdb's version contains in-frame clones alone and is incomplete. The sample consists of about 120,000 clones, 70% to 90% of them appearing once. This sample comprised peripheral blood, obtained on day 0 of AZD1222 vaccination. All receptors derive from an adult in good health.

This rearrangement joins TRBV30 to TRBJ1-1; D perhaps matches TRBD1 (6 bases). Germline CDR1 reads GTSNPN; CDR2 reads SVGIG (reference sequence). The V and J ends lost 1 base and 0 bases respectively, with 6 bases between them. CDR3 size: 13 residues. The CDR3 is CAWSGTVNTEAFF. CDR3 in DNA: TGTGCCTGGAGTGGGACAGTGAACACTGAAGCTTTCTTT.

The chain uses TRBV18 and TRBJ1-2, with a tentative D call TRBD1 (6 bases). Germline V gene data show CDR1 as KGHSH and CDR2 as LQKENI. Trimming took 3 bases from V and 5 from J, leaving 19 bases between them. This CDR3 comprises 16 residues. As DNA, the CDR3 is TGTGCCAGCTCACCGTCCAGGACAGATCACCTATATGGCTACACCTTC. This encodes CASSPSRTDHLYGYTF. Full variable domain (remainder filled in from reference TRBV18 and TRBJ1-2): NAGVMQNPRHLVRRRGQEARLRCSPMKGHSHVYWYRQLPEEGLKFMVYLQKENIIDESGMPKERFSAEFPKEGPSILRIQQVVRGDSAAYFCASSPSRTDHLYGYTFGSGTRLTVV.

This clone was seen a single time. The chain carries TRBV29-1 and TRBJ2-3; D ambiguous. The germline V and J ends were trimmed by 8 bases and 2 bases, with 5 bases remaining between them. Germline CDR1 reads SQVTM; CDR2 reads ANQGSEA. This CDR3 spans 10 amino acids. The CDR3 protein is CSSNTDTQYF. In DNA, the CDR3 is TGCAGCAGCAACACAGATACGCAGTATTTT.

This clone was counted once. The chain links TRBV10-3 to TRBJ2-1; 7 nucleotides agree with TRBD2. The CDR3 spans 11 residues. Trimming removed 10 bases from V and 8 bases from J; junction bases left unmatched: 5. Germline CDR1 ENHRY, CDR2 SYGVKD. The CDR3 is CATLGGDEQFF. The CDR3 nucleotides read TGTGCCACCCTTGGGGGGGATGAGCAGTTCTTC.

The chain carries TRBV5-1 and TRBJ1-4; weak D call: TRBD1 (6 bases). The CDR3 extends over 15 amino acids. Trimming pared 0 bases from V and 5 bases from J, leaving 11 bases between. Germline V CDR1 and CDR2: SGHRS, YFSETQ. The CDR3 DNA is TGCGCCAGCAGCTTGGACAGGGTGTTAAATGAAAAACTGTTTTTT. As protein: CASSLDRVLNEKLFF.

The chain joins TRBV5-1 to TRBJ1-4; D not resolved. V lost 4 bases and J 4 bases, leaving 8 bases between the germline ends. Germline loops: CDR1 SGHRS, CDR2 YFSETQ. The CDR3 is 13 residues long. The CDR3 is CASSGQVNEKLFF. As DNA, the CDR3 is TGCGCCAGCAGCGGGCAGGTTAATGAAAAACTGTTTTTT.

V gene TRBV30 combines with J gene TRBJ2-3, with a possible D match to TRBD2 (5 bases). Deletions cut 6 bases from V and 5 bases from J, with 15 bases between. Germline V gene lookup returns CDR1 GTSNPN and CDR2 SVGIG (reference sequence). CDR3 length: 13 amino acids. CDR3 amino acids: CACTGSGGDTQYF. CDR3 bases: TGTGCCTGTACTGGGTCAGGAGGAGATACGCAGTATTTT.

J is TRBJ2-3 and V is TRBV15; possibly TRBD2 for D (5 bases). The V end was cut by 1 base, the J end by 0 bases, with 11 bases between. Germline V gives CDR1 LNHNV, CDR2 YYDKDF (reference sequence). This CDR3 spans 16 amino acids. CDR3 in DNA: TGTGCCACCAGCAGAGTGTCTAGCCCTAGCACAGATACGCAGTATTTT. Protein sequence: CATSRVSSPSTDTQYF. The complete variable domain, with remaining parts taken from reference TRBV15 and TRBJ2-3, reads DAMVIQNPRYQVTQFGKPVTLSCSQTLNHNVMYWYQQKSSQAPKLLFHYYDKDFNNEADTPDNFQSRRPNTSFCFLDIRSPGLGDTAMYLCATSRVSSPSTDTQYFGPGTRLTVL.

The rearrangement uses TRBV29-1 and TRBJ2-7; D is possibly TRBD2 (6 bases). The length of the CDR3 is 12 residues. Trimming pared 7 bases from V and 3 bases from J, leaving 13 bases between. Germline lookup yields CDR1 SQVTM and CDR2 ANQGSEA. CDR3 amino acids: CSAGGSGYEQYF. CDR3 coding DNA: TGCAGCGCTGGAGGGAGCGGCTACGAGCAGTACTTC.

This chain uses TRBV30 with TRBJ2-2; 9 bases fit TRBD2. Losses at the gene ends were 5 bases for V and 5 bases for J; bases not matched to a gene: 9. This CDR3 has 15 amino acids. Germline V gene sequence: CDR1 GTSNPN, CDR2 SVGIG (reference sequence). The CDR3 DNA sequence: TGTGCCTGGGCGCGGGGGGGCGCAGGGACCGGGGAGCTGTTTTTT. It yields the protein CAWARGGAGTGELFF.

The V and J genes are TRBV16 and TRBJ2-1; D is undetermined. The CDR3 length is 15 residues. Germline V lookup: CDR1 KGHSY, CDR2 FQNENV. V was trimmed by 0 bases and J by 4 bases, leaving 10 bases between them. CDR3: CASSQSMAAYNEQFF. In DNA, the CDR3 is TGTGCCAGCAGCCAATCAATGGCGGCGTACAATGAGCAGTTCTTC.

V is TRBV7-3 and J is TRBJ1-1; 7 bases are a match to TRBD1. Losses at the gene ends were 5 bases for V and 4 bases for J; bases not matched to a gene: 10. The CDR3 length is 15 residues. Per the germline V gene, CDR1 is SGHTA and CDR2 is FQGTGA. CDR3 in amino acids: CASSLDRNEGTEAFF. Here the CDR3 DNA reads TGTGCCAGCAGCCTGGACAGGAATGAGGGCACTGAAGCTTTCTTT.